The T cell receptor (beta chain) described here comes from a study of low-dose radiotherapy and immunotherapy resistance in tumors. Turning to the study itself: Radiation delivery to Cohort 1 consisted of 0.5 Gy per fraction every 2 weeks, summing to 6.5 Gy. Study patients were administered oral aspirin at 300 mg daily for four cycles from cycle 1 day 1.

Administered to the donors were nivolumab, ipilimumab, aspirin, low-dose cyclophosphamide and low-dose radiotherapy. Covering alpha and beta chains, TRAV- and TRBV-specific primers were used for the first-strand cDNA. TCRs were amplified for roughly 20 PCR cycles with a constant-region primer and V-primer adapter. The mRNA which had been isolated was amplified by in vitro transcription. TCRdb recomputed calls from the reads with MiXCR, one row per CDR3 protein. The sample carries 7,000 to 9,000 distinct CDR3 sequences, 65% to 90% recorded once. The TCR comes from a human donor with advanced metastatic prostate, ovarian, gallbladder or colorectal cancer (not recorded which). This table probably holds off-target reads from a library built for another chain.

The CDR3 DNA follows: TGTGCCAGCAGCTCCCTCTCTCGGGGGTCCTACGAGCAGTACTTC. Its translation: CASSSLSRGSYEQYF. The chain carries TRBV7-6 and TRBJ2-7; D might be TRBD2 (6 bases). V lost 4 bases and J lost 1, with 14 bases in between. This CDR3 comprises 15 residues. Germline V CDR1 and CDR2: SGHVS, FNYEAQ. The entire variable domain, with the rest obtained from reference TRBV7-6 and TRBJ2-7, is as follows: GAGVSQSPRYKVTKRGQDVALRCDPISGHVSLYWYRQALGQGPEFLTYFNYEAQQDKSGLPNDRFSAERPEGSISTLTIQRTEQRDSAMYRCASSSLSRGSYEQYFGPGTRLTVT.